This T cell receptor beta chain was found in a study of regulatory dendritic cells for organ transplantation (dated 2017 in TCRdb). In the study overall: To make regulatory dendritic cells, monocytes were cultured with vitamin D3 on days 0 and 4 and with IL-10 on day 4. On day 6, LPS was added to the DC cultures so that the response of the DCs to a potent maturation-inducing agent could be evaluated. The TCRbeta repertoires of sorted naive and memory CD4+ and CD8+ T cells were sequenced before and after allostimulation with regulatory or mature dendritic cells. The investigation overall reported the following: Repertoires were highly diverse in naive CD4+ and CD8+ T cells, less diverse in memory cells, and most oligoclonal in memory CD8+ cells. In both subjects, allostimulation led to expansion of memory CD8+ clones, though the expansion induced by regulatory dendritic cells appeared to be more limited than that induced by mature dendritic cells. Of the resting subsets, memory CD8+ T cells had the largest number of alloreactive TCR clonotypes. Sequencing was done in only a couple of subjects, and the authors reported considerable heterogeneity between individuals in the alloreactive memory CD8+ T cell pool.

Inclusive of the bounding cysteine and phenylalanine, the CDR3 is 14 residues long. Only CDR3 DNA remains: 42 bases, in frame from the first base. V and J are truncated by 1 base and 3 bases respectively, leaving an intervening sequence of 7 bases. CDR1 MNHEY and CDR2 SMNVEV are derived from the germline V gene (reference sequence). Of note for this clone: It has no known antigen specificity. Base qualities are not recorded, but no much larger clone differs from it by a single base.

TCRbeta CDR3 regions were amplified by multiplexed two-step PCR using Vbeta-specific forward primers and Jbeta-specific reverse primers. Through the immunoSEQ service, the TCRbeta libraries were run on an Illumina instrument for sequencing. The published analysis was carried out like this. IMGT annotation was used to assign V, D and J genes, and synthetic CDR3 analogues were used to correct the counts for multiplex PCR bias. In the immunoSEQ Analyzer, repertoire clonality was calculated as one minus normalized Shannon entropy. Fisher's exact test with Benjamini-Hochberg false discovery rate control was used to define clonal expansion, with two-tailed P<0.01. TCRdb re-hosts the immuneACCESS table, in-frame sequences only. Its copies lack some clones; in the studies checked, an unresolved V gene accounts for under half of them, and the cause for the rest is not known. V, J and clone size were drawn from that table, and D and trimming were deduced from the DNA. For this sample the table gives 12,000 or so clones, of which under 90% were detected only once. In total, the top ten clones hold 0.4% to 0.45% of the sample.

Sorted T cell subsets were CFSE-labeled and co-cultured for five to six days with allogeneic regulatory or mature dendritic cells at a 1:10 DC:T ratio. FACS was used to sort naive T cells as CD45RA+ cells and memory T cells as CD45RO+ CD4+ or CD8+ cells. The T cells used for TCR sequencing were obtained from a couple of healthy control subjects. Genomic DNA was extracted with the Qiagen DNeasy Blood & Tissue Kit. The sequence joins TRBV27 to TRBJ2-1; tentative D gene TRBD1, with 5 bases matching. Sequencing was done on a sample of naive CD8+ T cells from blood cultured with dendritic cells. Explained via the paper, the cell subset or site label denotes: CD45RA+ naive T cells. The sequence was obtained from a human donor in good health. The sequenced DNA is TGTGCCAGCAGTTTATATACAGGCTACAATGAGCAGTTCTTC. This sequence encodes CASSLYTGYNEQFF.